These 5 T cell receptor beta chains were all obtained from the same sample, sequenced in a study of human T cells and chemical hapten exposure. TCRdb reprocessed the RACE reads via MiXCR and lists one record per CDR3 protein. Among 370,000 or so distinct CDR3 sequences, approximately 5.1% were seen once, and the ten largest hold 2% to 2.5%. This sample's time point: patch test 1, 2 weeks after DPC sensitization. Described treatment: therapeutic diphenylcyclopropenone sensitization with weekly scalp DPC. The sample consisted of whole blood, taken in connection with sensitization to the hapten diphenylcyclopropenone (DPC). All receptors derive from a woman aged 45-59 years with alopecia areata. Some clones in this sample may be carry-over from other donors' samples.

Many counts were recorded for this clonotype. The V call is TRBV11-2, the J call TRBJ2-1; D unresolved. Trimming shortened V by 0 bases and J by 5 bases, and 11 bases separated the two germline ends. Germline CDR1 reads SGHAT; CDR2 reads FQNNGV. The CDR3 length is 15 residues. CDR3 in DNA: TGTGCCAGCAGCTTAGATAGGGCCAGGAACAATGAGCAGTTCTTC. Encoded protein: CASSLDRARNNEQFF.

This clonotype was seen many times. The chain combines TRBV29-1 with TRBJ2-1, with 10 bases identical to TRBD1. The CDR3 consists of 14 residues. The V and J ends lost 6 bases and 4 bases, in that order; junction bases with no gene match: 6. The germline V gene encodes CDR1 SQVTM and CDR2 ANQGSEA. CDR3 amino acids: CSVRRDRGYNEQFF. The CDR3 nucleotides read TGCAGCGTCCGCAGGGACAGGGGATACAATGAGCAGTTCTTC.

This rearrangement joins TRBV20-1 to TRBJ1-2; 10 positions match TRBD1. The CDR3 length is 13 residues. In germline, CDR1 is DFQATT, CDR2 SNEGSKA (reference sequence). V was clipped by 5 bases and J by 3 bases; unmatched bases: 3. CDR3 nucleotides: TGCAGTGCTCGGACAGGGGGAGACTATGGCTACACCTTC. As protein: CSARTGGDYGYTF.

This clonotype was counted ten times or more. The V gene is TRBV13, the J gene TRBJ1-1; D is unresolved. Between the trimmed V and J ends, which lost 2 bases and 0 bases, there was a span of 10 bases. This CDR3 region has 15 residues. CDR1 and CDR2 from the germline V gene are PRHDT and FYEKMQ (reference sequence). As DNA, the CDR3 is TGTGCCAGCAGCTTAAGACAAGGAATGAACACTGAAGCTTTCTTT. Encoded protein: CASSLRQGMNTEAFF.

This clonotype occurred many times. The V call is TRBV11-2, the J call TRBJ2-7, with 11 bases fitting TRBD2. There are 13 residues in the CDR3. After removal of 0 bases from V and 12 bases from J, the junction contained 4 bases not matched to a gene. Looked up from germline, CDR1 is SGHAT and CDR2 is FQNNGV. This CDR3 is CASSLESSGGLYF. CDR3 DNA sequence: TGTGCCAGCAGCTTAGAGTCTAGCGGGGGGCTGTACTTC. The full variable domain, with the rest looked up from reference TRBV11-2 and TRBJ2-7, is EAGVAQSPRYKIIEKRQSVAFWCNPISGHATLYWYQQILGQGPKLLIQFQNNGVVDDSQLPKDRFSAERLKGVDSTLKIQPAKLEDSAVYLCASSLESSGGLYFGPGTRLTVT.